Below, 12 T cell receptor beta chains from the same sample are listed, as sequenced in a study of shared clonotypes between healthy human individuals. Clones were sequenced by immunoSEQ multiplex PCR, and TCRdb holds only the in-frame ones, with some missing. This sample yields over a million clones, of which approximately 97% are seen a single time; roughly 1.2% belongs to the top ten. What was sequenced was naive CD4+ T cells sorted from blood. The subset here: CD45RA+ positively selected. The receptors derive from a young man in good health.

CDR3 protein: CASSLAGASENTEAFF. The CDR3 DNA sequence: TGCGCCAGCAGCTTGGCGGGAGCATCCGAGAACACTGAAGCTTTCTTT. The chain has TRBV5-1 and TRBJ1-1; D unclear. The V gene lost 0 bases and the J gene lost 1 base, with 13 bases spanning the gap. The CDR3 is 16 amino acids. The V gene's germline CDR1 is SGHRS and CDR2 YFSETQ.

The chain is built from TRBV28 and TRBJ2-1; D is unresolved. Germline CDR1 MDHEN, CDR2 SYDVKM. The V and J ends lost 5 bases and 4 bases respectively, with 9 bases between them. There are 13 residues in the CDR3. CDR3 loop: CASSGVWYNEQFF. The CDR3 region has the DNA TGTGCCAGCAGTGGTGTATGGTACAATGAGCAGTTCTTC.

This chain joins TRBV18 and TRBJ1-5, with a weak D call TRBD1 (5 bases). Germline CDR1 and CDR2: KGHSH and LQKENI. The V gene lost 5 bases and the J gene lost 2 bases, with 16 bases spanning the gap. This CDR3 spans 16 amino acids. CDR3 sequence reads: CASSSGAGFGNQPQHF. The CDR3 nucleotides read TGTGCCAGCTCATCAGGTGCAGGGTTTGGCAATCAGCCCCAGCATTTT.

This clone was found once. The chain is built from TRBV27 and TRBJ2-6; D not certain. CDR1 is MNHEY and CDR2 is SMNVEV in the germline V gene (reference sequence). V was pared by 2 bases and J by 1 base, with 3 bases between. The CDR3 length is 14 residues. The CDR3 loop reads CASSLGSGANVLTF. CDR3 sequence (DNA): TGTGCCAGCAGTTTAGGATCTGGGGCCAACGTCCTGACTTTC.

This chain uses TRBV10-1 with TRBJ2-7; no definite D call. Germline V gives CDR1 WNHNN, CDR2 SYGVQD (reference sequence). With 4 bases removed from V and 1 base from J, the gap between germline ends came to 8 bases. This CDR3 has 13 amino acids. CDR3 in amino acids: CASSVDLSYEQYF. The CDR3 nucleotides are TGCGCCAGCAGTGTAGACCTATCCTACGAGCAGTACTTC.

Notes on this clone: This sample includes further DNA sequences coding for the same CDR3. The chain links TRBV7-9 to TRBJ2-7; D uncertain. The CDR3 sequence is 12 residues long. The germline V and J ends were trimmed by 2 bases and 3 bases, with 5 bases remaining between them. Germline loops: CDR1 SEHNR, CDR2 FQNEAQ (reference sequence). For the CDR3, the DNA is TGTGCCAGCAGCTTATCAGTCTACGAGCAGTACTTC. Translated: CASSLSVYEQYF.

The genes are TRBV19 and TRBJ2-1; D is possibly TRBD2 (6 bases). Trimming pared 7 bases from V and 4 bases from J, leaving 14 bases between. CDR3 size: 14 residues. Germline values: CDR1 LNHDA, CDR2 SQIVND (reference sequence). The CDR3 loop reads CASNPRGRYNEQFF. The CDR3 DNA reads TGTGCCAGTAATCCCAGAGGGAGGTACAATGAGCAGTTCTTC.

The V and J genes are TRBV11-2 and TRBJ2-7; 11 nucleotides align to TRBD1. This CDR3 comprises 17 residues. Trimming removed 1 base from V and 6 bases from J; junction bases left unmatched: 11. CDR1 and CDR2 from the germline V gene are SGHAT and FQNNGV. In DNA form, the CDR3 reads TGTGCCAGCAGCTTAGGAGCCCGGACAGGGGGCCTCCTCGAGCAGTACTTC. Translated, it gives CASSLGARTGGLLEQYF.

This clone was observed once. The CDR3 coding sequence is TGTGCCAGCTCACCACGGGGGCCCGATGGCTACACCTTC. It encodes CASSPRGPDGYTF. J is TRBJ1-2 and V is TRBV18; possible D gene TRBD1, 6 bases. Trimming shortened V by 1 base and J by 6 bases, and 9 bases separated the two germline ends. The CDR3 totals 13 residues. The germline CDR1 and CDR2 sequences are KGHSH and LQKENI.

This CDR3 is CASSLDRTSGIPKNIQYF. As DNA, the CDR3 is TGTGCCAGCAGCTTAGATCGGACTAGCGGGATCCCAAAAAACATTCAGTACTTC. The V call is TRBV7-2, the J call TRBJ2-4; 12 nucleotides align to TRBD2. V was pared by 1 base and J by 4 bases, with 8 bases of the junction left unmatched. The CDR3 spans 18 residues. CDR1 SGHTA and CDR2 FQGNSA come from the germline V gene.

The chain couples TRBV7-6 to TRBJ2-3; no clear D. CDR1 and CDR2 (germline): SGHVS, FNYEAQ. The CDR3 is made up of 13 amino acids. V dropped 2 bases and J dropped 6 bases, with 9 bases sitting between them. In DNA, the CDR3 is TGTGCCAGCAGCTTACCGGTGGGGGATACGCAGTATTTT. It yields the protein CASSLPVGDTQYF.

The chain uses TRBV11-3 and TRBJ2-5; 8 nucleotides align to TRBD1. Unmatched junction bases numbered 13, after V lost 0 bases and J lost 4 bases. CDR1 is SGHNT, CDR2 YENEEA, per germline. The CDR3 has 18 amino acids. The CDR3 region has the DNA TGTGCCAGCAGCTTAGATCGATCGGACAGGGAATATCTAGAGACCCAGTACTTC. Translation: CASSLDRSDREYLETQYF.